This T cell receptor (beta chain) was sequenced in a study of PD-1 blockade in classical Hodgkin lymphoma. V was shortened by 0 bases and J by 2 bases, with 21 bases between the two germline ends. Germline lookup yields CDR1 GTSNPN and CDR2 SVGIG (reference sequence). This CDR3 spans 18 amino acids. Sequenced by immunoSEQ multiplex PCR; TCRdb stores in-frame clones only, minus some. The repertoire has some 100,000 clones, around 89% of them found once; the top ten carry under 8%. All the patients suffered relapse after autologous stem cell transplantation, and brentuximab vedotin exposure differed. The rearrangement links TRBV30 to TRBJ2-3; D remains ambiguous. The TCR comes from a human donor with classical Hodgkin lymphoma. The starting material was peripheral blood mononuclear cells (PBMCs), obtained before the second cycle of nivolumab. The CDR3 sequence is CAWSVSPAEALFTDTQYF. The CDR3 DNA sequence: TGTGCCTGGAGTGTATCTCCGGCGGAAGCATTATTCACAGATACGCAGTATTTT. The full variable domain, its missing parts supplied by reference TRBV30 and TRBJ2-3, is SQTIHQWPATLVQPVGSPLSLECTVEGTSNPNLYWYRQAAGRGLQLLFYSVGIGQISSEVPQNLSASRPQDRQFILSSKKLLLSDSGFYLCAWSVSPAEALFTDTQYFGPGTRLTVL.